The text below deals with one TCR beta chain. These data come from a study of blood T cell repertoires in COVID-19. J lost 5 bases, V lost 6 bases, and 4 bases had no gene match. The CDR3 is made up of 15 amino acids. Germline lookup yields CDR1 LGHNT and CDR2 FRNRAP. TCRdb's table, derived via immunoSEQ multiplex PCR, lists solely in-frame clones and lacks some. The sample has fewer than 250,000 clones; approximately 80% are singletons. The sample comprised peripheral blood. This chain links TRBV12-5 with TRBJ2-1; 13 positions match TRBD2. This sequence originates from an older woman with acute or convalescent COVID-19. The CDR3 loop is CASGRGLAGDNEQFF. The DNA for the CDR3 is TGTGCTAGTGGGCGAGGACTAGCGGGGGACAATGAGCAGTTCTTC.